The 17 T cell receptor beta chains below all came from one sample that was sequenced in a study of control samples from healthy donors and cancer patients. Only in-frame clones appear in the TCRdb table, and some are missing; sequencing was by immunoSEQ multiplex PCR. The repertoire holds 150,000 to 200,000 clones, 90% seen once, with about 1.4% in the top ten. The sample consisted of blood. The receptors originated from a woman aged 45-59 years in good health.

The chain links TRBV5-1 to TRBJ2-5; the D gene is possibly TRBD1 (5 bases). The CDR3 consists of 16 residues. Trimming left V 0 bases short and J 5 bases short, with 17 bases between. Germline V CDR1 and CDR2: SGHRS, YFSETQ. The CDR3 region is CASSLESSLTEETQYF. In nucleotides, the CDR3 is TGCGCCAGCAGCTTGGAATCTAGTCTGACAGAGGAGACCCAGTACTTC.

The chain combines TRBV6-5 with TRBJ1-6; possible D gene TRBD1, 5 bases. V was trimmed by 6 bases and J by 7 bases, leaving 16 bases between them. Germline assignment: CDR1 MNHEY and CDR2 SVGAGI. The CDR3 covers 15 residues. The CDR3 spells CASSRAWAGNSPLHF. The CDR3 nucleotides are TGTGCCAGCAGCCGGGCGTGGGCAGGGAATTCACCCCTCCACTTT.

The chain recombines TRBV7-2 with TRBJ2-1; a weak D match, TRBD2 (6 bases). CDR1 is SGHTA, CDR2 FQGNSA, per germline. The CDR3 sequence is 15 residues long. Trimming removed 5 bases from V and 5 bases from J, with 16 bases in between. CDR3 sequence reads: CASSKWASENNEQFF. Here the CDR3 DNA reads TGTGCCAGCAGCAAATGGGCTAGCGAGAACAATGAGCAGTTCTTC.

The chain employs TRBV6-5 and TRBJ2-7; 7 bases align to TRBD1. The V and J ends lost 11 bases and 1 base, in that order; junction bases with no gene match: 8. Germline CDR1 is MNHEY and CDR2 is SVGAGI. CDR3 size: 13 residues. In nucleotides, the CDR3 is TGTGCCGCAGGGGGACGCCAATCCTACGAGCAGTACTTC. This translates into CAAGGRQSYEQYF.

V gene TRBV28 combines with J gene TRBJ1-1, with D uncertain. CDR3 length equals 12 residues. The germline gives CDR1 MDHEN, CDR2 SYDVKM. The germline V and J ends were trimmed by 6 bases and 0 bases, with 5 bases remaining between them. DNA of the CDR3: TGTGCCAGCAGCCAAATGAACACTGAAGCTTTCTTT. It specifies CASSQMNTEAFF.

This clone was picked up one time. The V and J genes are TRBV28 and TRBJ1-5; D remains unclear. This CDR3 has 16 amino acids. The germline V gene has CDR1 MDHEN and CDR2 SYDVKM. Trimming shortened V by 3 bases and J by 4 bases, and 16 bases separated the two germline ends. CDR3 DNA: TGTGCCAGCAGTTTCTACCGGAGGGTCGGAAATCAGCCCCAGCATTTT. Encoded protein: CASSFYRRVGNQPQHF.

V and J are TRBV6-2 or TRBV6-3 and TRBJ1-2; D ambiguous. Deletions cut 2 bases from V and 3 bases from J, with 10 bases between. The CDR3 contains 14 residues. CDR1 is MNHEY and CDR2 is SVGEGT in the germline V gene. The CDR3 spells CASSYPGLHYGYTF. CDR3 bases: TGTGCCAGCAGTTACCCCGGGCTTCACTATGGCTACACCTTC.

Here the CDR3 reads CASRSRTGGTEAFF. The CDR3 DNA follows: TGCGCCAGCCGCAGCAGGACAGGCGGCACTGAAGCTTTCTTT. The chain couples TRBV4-1 to TRBJ1-1, with 7 bases aligning to TRBD1. V gave up 8 bases and J gave up 4 bases; unmatched junction bases: 10. In germline, CDR1 is MGHRA, CDR2 YSYEKL. The CDR3 runs to 14 residues.

The chain has TRBV4-1 and TRBJ2-1, with D possibly matching TRBD2 (7 bases). V gave up 4 bases and J gave up 9 bases, with 13 bases separating them. The CDR3 consists of 13 residues. Looked up from germline, CDR1 is MGHRA and CDR2 is YSYEKL. CDR3 in DNA: TGCGCCAGCAGCCGGGGGGGCAGTACTGAGCAGTTCTTC. This sequence encodes CASSRGGSTEQFF.

V is TRBV20-1 and J is TRBJ1-5; D gene uncertain. V was cut by 3 bases and J by 2 bases, with 11 bases left in between. Germline CDR1 and CDR2: DFQATT and SNEGSKA (reference sequence). CDR3 length equals 14 residues. CDR3 in amino acids: CSASNRLGNQPQHF. The CDR3 nucleotides are TGCAGTGCTAGTAACCGGCTCGGCAATCAGCCCCAGCATTTT.

Only one count was recorded for this clone. The gene calls are TRBV11-2 and TRBJ2-7; D gene uncertain. The germline gives CDR1 SGHAT, CDR2 FQNNGV. The V end lost 5 bases, the J end lost 2 bases, and 16 bases lay between the germline ends. This CDR3 has 15 amino acids. DNA of the CDR3: TGTGCCAGCAGCCCCCGGACCCATCTAGCCTACGAGCAGTACTTC. This codes for CASSPRTHLAYEQYF.

The chain has TRBV4-3 and TRBJ1-6, with D tentatively TRBD1 (5 bases). Germline V gene data show CDR1 as LGHNA and CDR2 as YSLEER. The CDR3 runs to 16 residues. Between the trimmed V and J ends, which lost 3 bases and 5 bases, there was a span of 14 bases. CDR3: CASSQGYRLNNSPLHF. As DNA, the CDR3 is TGCGCCAGCAGCCAGGGCTACAGGTTAAATAATTCACCCCTCCACTTT.

The chain links TRBV5-1 to TRBJ2-3; TRBD2 matches 8 bases. The CDR3 extends over 13 amino acids. V dropped 4 bases and J dropped 6; count of bases not matched to a gene: 4. Germline-derived CDR1 and CDR2 are SGHRS and YFSETQ. The CDR3 sequence: CASSLSGDDTQYF. The DNA of the CDR3 is TGCGCCAGCAGCCTTAGCGGGGACGATACGCAGTATTTT.

In nucleotides, the CDR3 is TGTGCCAGCAGCCCCGGGACAGCCATTAATTCACCCCTCCACTTT. Its translation is CASSPGTAINSPLHF. V usage is TRBV28 and J usage is TRBJ1-6; 7 bases are shared with TRBD1. This CDR3 has 15 amino acids. The germline gives CDR1 MDHEN, CDR2 SYDVKM. Trimming cost V 6 bases and J 6 bases; bases outside gene matches: 8. The variable domain in full, with the rest retrieved from reference TRBV28 and TRBJ1-6, is DVKVTQSSRYLVKRTGEKVFLECVQDMDHENMFWYRQDPGLGLRLIYFSYDVKMKEKGDIPEGYSVSREKKERFSLILESASTNQTSMYLCASSPGTAINSPLHFGNGTRLTVT.

This clone was counted only a few times. The chain recombines TRBV5-4 with TRBJ2-6; D unclear. Trimming pared 0 bases from V and 2 bases from J, leaving 6 bases between. The CDR3 is 15 amino acids. Germline V CDR1 and CDR2: SGHNT, YYREEE (reference sequence). CDR3 protein: CASSLGFAGANVLTF. For the CDR3, the DNA is TGTGCCAGCAGCTTGGGTTTCGCTGGGGCCAACGTCCTGACTTTC.

Worth noting for this clone: Within the sample, other DNA sequences also encode this same CDR3. The J gene is TRBJ1-5, the V gene TRBV18; maybe TRBD1 (5 bases). The germline V gene encodes CDR1 KGHSH and CDR2 LQKENI. The CDR3 is 13 amino acids. Trimming took 2 bases from V and 3 from J, leaving 5 bases between them. CDR3 residues: CASSPGANQPQHF. The CDR3 DNA follows: TGTGCCAGCTCACCAGGGGCCAATCAGCCCCAGCATTTT. The full variable domain, in which reference TRBV18 and TRBJ1-5 provide the parts outside the CDR3, is NAGVMQNPRHLVRRRGQEARLRCSPMKGHSHVYWYRQLPEEGLKFMVYLQKENIIDESGMPKERFSAEFPKEGPSILRIQQVVRGDSAAYFCASSPGANQPQHFGDGTRLSIL.

The V call is TRBV5-6, the J call TRBJ1-1; no firm D call. The CDR3 consists of 16 residues. V was shortened by 0 bases and J by 2 bases, with 14 bases between the two germline ends. Germline CDR1 and CDR2: SGHDT and YYEEEE. The CDR3 loop is CASSLGAVLGNTEAFF. The CDR3 nucleotides are TGTGCCAGCAGCTTGGGGGCAGTGCTAGGAAACACTGAAGCTTTCTTT.